These 5 T cell receptor beta chains were sequenced from one sample in a study of blood T cell repertoires in COVID-19. The protocol was immunoSEQ multiplex PCR, while the TCRdb copy is restricted to in-frame clones and leaves out a portion. The sample has more than 150,000 clones; about four fifths are singletons. The sample consisted of peripheral blood. The receptors were sampled from a man aged 65-85 years who had recovered from COVID-19.

The chain is built from TRBV30 and TRBJ2-3; D call uncertain. Germline lookup yields CDR1 GTSNPN and CDR2 SVGIG (reference sequence). This CDR3 spans 12 amino acids. V lost 2 bases and J lost 3, with 6 bases in between. CDR3 coding DNA: TGTGCCTGGAGTACTGAGACAGATACGCAGTATTTT. This gives the protein CAWSTETDTQYF.

The V gene is TRBV5-1, the J gene TRBJ2-5, with 7 bases fitting TRBD2. Germline CDR1 and CDR2: SGHRS and YFSETQ. This CDR3 contains 16 residues. V lost 4 bases to trimming and J lost 1 base; unmatched junction nucleotides: 10. In DNA form, the CDR3 reads TGCGCCAGCAGCCTGAGCGGGGTCCCCACCCAAGAGACCCAGTACTTC. It encodes CASSLSGVPTQETQYF.

This clone is a singleton in its sample. This sequence joins TRBV16 and TRBJ2-6, with TRBD1 as a possible D gene (6 bases). V dropped 10 bases and J dropped 1 base, with 17 bases sitting between them. CDR3 length: 16 residues. Germline CDR1 reads KGHSY; CDR2 reads FQNENV. CDR3 nucleotide sequence: TGTGCCACCTCCGGGACAACTCCTTCTGGGGCCAACGTCCTGACTTTC. It specifies CATSGTTPSGANVLTF.

This clone was seen only a few times. This chain connects TRBV2 to TRBJ1-6, with TRBD1 as a possible D gene (5 bases). The germline V and J ends were trimmed by 6 bases and 10 bases, with 16 bases remaining between them. Per the germline V gene, CDR1 is SNHLY and CDR2 is FYNNEI. The CDR3 runs 14 residues. CDR3 coding DNA: TGTGCCAGCAGAGAAACCGGGACTTGGTCACCCCTCCACTTT. Its protein product is CASRETGTWSPLHF.

The chain carries TRBV7-2 and TRBJ2-7; TRBD1 is a possible D gene (6 bases). The V end was cut by 2 bases, the J end by 3 bases, with 14 bases between. Germline lookup yields CDR1 SGHTA and CDR2 FQGNSA. This CDR3 contains 15 residues. DNA for the CDR3: TGTGCCAGCAGCTTAAACTCGGGACAACTCTACGAGCAGTACTTC. It is translated as CASSLNSGQLYEQYF.